The clone carrying this TCR beta chain was counted ten times or more. CDR3 length equals 12 residues. Trimming removed 2 bases from V and 4 bases from J, with 4 bases in between. TCRdb processed the RT-PCR reads anew with MiXCR; each CDR3 protein has one entry. The sample records about 680,000 distinct CDR3 sequences, around 14% being singletons. The TCR comes from a female donor in good health, serving as a healthy control. The sequencing sample was made of memory CD4+ T cells from blood. The rearrangement joins TRBV12-3 or TRBV12-4 to TRBJ2-3; D is uncertain. CDR3 in DNA: TGTGCCAGCAGTTTATTGGCAGATACGCAGTATTTT. Translating gives CASSLLADTQYF.